The T cell receptor (beta chain) described here comes from a study of response to subunit inactivated influenza vaccine. A few counts support this clonotype. What it recognizes is unknown. Study-level results: Authors suggested few new T cells are recruited by each seasonal influenza vaccination.

Using its own MiXCR run on the RT-PCR reads, TCRdb lists one record per CDR3 protein. The sample holds 530,000 or so distinct CDR3 sequences, around 15% seen once. After removal of 6 bases from V and 4 bases from J, the junction contained 20 bases not matched to a gene. The CDR3 is 18 amino acids. The source was PBMCs from blood, collected 11 to 12 days after vaccination. The receptor was isolated from a man aged 50 to 60 who received an inactivated influenza vaccine. V usage is TRBV12-3 or TRBV12-4 and J usage is TRBJ2-7; 8 nucleotides match TRBD1. CDR3 region: CASSRVRQGMGPIYEQYF. CDR3 in DNA: TGTGCCAGCAGCCGAGTAAGACAGGGGATGGGCCCGATATACGAGCAGTACTTC.